The 10 T cell receptor beta chains below were found in one sample sequenced in a study of PD-1 blockade in classical Hodgkin lymphoma. Each patient's relapse followed autologous stem cell transplantation, and brentuximab vedotin exposure varied. CD8+ T cell isolation from thawed PBMCs was performed by magnetic negative selection. The method was immunoSEQ multiplex PCR; TCRdb's version includes in-frame clones alone and lacks a portion of them. The sample consists of around 6,000 clones, roughly 53% of them appearing once. The sample in question was CD8+ T cells from blood, obtained at baseline. The source is a human donor with classical Hodgkin lymphoma.

This clone was detected a few times. The chain combines TRBV7-9 with TRBJ2-7; 7 nucleotides align to TRBD1. Per germline, CDR1 SEHNR and CDR2 FQNEAQ (reference sequence). J lost 3 bases, V lost 6 bases, and 8 bases had no gene match. This CDR3 comprises 14 residues. CDR3 sequence reads: CASRADREGYEQYF. CDR3 nucleotides: TGTGCCAGCAGGGCCGACAGGGAAGGCTACGAGCAGTACTTC.

J is TRBJ2-3 and V is TRBV4-1; 9 nucleotides agree with TRBD1. The V gene's germline CDR1 is MGHRA and CDR2 YSYEKL. The CDR3 totals 18 residues. Trimming at V came to 4 bases and at J to 0 bases, leaving 11 bases not matched to a gene. CDR3 sequence: CASSPLHRTGASTDTQYF. Here the CDR3 DNA reads TGCGCCAGCAGCCCCTTACACCGGACAGGGGCTAGCACAGATACGCAGTATTTT.

The V and J genes are TRBV9 and TRBJ2-5, with 8 positions matching TRBD1. The CDR3 extends over 17 amino acids. Germline CDR1 is SGDLS and CDR2 is YYNGEE. The V gene end was trimmed by 0 bases and the J gene end by 3 bases; junction bases not matched to a gene: 10. The CDR3 coding sequence is TGTGCCAGCAGCGTAGGTTGGGGGGAGGACAGGGAAGAGACCCAGTACTTC. Encoded protein: CASSVGWGEDREETQYF.

CDR3 DNA: TGTGCCAGCAGCCCACGGACTAGCGGGAGCACAGATACGCAGTATTTT. Protein product: CASSPRTSGSTDTQYF. The V gene is TRBV28, the J gene TRBJ2-3; TRBD2 matches 11 bases. Germline CDR1 and CDR2: MDHEN and SYDVKM. The CDR3 sequence is 16 residues long. The junction had 5 bases not matched to a gene; V was cut back by 6 bases and J by 0 bases.

Notes on this clone: The identical CDR3 is also encoded by other nucleotide sequences in the sample. This rearrangement joins TRBV28 to TRBJ2-3; possibly TRBD1 for D (6 bases). The CDR3 sequence is 15 residues long. The germline V and J ends were trimmed by 2 bases and 3 bases, with 12 bases remaining between them. Looked up from germline, CDR1 is MDHEN and CDR2 is SYDVKM. In DNA, the CDR3 is TGTGCCAGCAGTTTACGGGGAAGGGGGACAGATACGCAGTATTTT. Translated: CASSLRGRGTDTQYF.

The gene calls are TRBV19 and TRBJ1-2, with D unclear. There are 14 residues in the CDR3. The V gene lost 2 bases and the J gene lost 7 bases, with 14 bases spanning the gap. The germline V gene encodes CDR1 LNHDA and CDR2 SQIVND (reference sequence). DNA for the CDR3: TGTGCCAGTAGTATACTAGACACCGGCGGTGGCTACACCTTC. Translation: CASSILDTGGGYTF.

The chain couples TRBV5-1 to TRBJ1-1; the D is unclear. The germline CDR1 and CDR2 sequences are SGHRS and YFSETQ. Trimming stripped 3 bases from V and 3 bases from J, with 9 bases between. This CDR3 spans 13 amino acids. In DNA, the CDR3 is TGCGCCAGCAGCTCTCGGTGGCACACTGAAGCTTTCTTT. Its protein product is CASSSRWHTEAFF.

This clone was picked up a small number of times. This chain links TRBV6-1 with TRBJ1-3; D call uncertain. The CDR3 extends over 15 amino acids. Germline assignment: CDR1 MNHNS and CDR2 SASEGT. V dropped 6 bases and J dropped 0 bases, with 12 bases sitting between them. CDR3 amino acids: CASRYLDLSGNTIYF. DNA of the CDR3: TGTGCCAGCAGATACCTCGATCTCTCTGGAAACACCATATATTTT.

The V and J genes are TRBV9 and TRBJ2-1, with D perhaps TRBD2 (6 bases). V was shortened by 0 bases and J by 5 bases, with 15 bases between the two germline ends. Germline V lookup: CDR1 SGDLS, CDR2 YYNGEE. This CDR3 contains 16 residues. CDR3 nucleotide sequence: TGTGCCAGCAGCGTAGGAGGGGACTGGATAAACAATGAGCAGTTCTTC. This gives the protein CASSVGGDWINNEQFF.

The chain links TRBV5-1 to TRBJ2-1, with 10 bases lining up with TRBD1. CDR3 length: 17 amino acids. Germline values: CDR1 SGHRS, CDR2 YFSETQ. The ends lost 3 bases at V and 6 bases at J; junction bases unmatched: 12. The CDR3 region is CASSSAPGQGVPNEQFF. As DNA, the CDR3 is TGCGCCAGCAGCTCTGCCCCCGGACAGGGGGTCCCCAATGAGCAGTTCTTC.